This TCR beta chain was documented in a study of T cells in Graves' hyperthyroidism and ophthalmopathy. Findings and limits, study-wide: Blood samples included most of the expanded thyroid clonotypes exceeding 0.001.

RNA transcripts gave rise to amplified TCR beta CDR3 regions. A first-round RT-PCR of the TCR CDR3 used the HTBI primer set. TCRdb used MiXCR to reprocess the multiplex PCR reads, holding one entry per CDR3 protein. The table has some 380,000 distinct CDR3 sequences, 13% seen once. Together with thyroid ultrasound, orbital computed tomography, serum thyroxine and TRAb, clinical symptoms were used for diagnoses. Concerning this clonotype itself: Its antigen remains unknown.

The specimen was blood. This clonotype was obtained from a man younger than 45 with Graves' hyperthyroidism that later progressed to Graves' ophthalmopathy.

CDR3 loop: CASGGGYGNQPQHF. For the CDR3, the DNA is TGTGCCAGCGGAGGGGGCTATGGCAATCAGCCCCAGCATTTT. The chain links TRBV6-1 to TRBJ1-5, with TRBD1 matching over 7 bases. Germline assignment: CDR1 MNHNS and CDR2 SASEGT. The CDR3 extends over 14 amino acids. V shed 8 bases and J 2 bases; nucleotides not matched to a gene: 6.